Listed below are T cell receptor beta chains from one sample, sequenced in a study of blood T cell repertoires in COVID-19. The assay was immunoSEQ multiplex PCR, and TCRdb's table has in-frame clones only and misses some. The repertoire holds about 350,000 clones, 80% to 90% seen once, with 6% to 7% in the top ten. The sample comprised peripheral blood. These receptor sequences come from a woman in her forties or fifties with COVID-19, enrolled during active disease. Each CDR3 is given with its conserved first and last residue. Each record gives: clone size, V gene, J gene, D gene, CDR3 protein, CDR3 DNA. A D gene is named only where the DNA matches it firmly. Only some rows state a clone size, as once, few, many or a class for expanded clones.

.	TRBV6-6	TRBJ1-1	.	CASSLTGGGTEAFF	TGTGCCAGCAGCCTGACCGGGGGGGGGACTGAAGCTTTCTTT
.	TRBV19	TRBJ2-6	.	CASSIIWGPGANVLTF	TGTGCCAGTAGTATTATTTGGGGGCCGGGGGCCAACGTCCTGACTTTC
.	TRBV29-1	TRBJ1-5	.	CSGGQYDQPQHF	TGCAGCGGTGGACAGTACGATCAGCCCCAGCATTTT
.	TRBV11-3	TRBJ1-6	TRBD1	CASSSGQYNSPLHF	TGTGCCAGCAGCTCGGGACAGTACAATTCACCCCTCCACTTT
.	TRBV7-2	TRBJ1-2	.	CASSAGPVPRGYTF	TGTGCCAGCAGCGCGGGCCCGGTCCCTAGGGGCTACACCTTC
.	TRBV7-2	TRBJ2-1	.	CASSLASDDEQFF	TGTGCCAGCAGCTTAGCTAGCGACGATGAGCAGTTCTTC
.	TRBV7-9	TRBJ2-3	TRBD2	CASSLTAGVTDTQYF	TGTGCCAGCAGCCTAACGGCGGGAGTGACAGATACGCAGTATTTT
.	TRBV4-1	TRBJ1-6	.	CASSQDYGQRNSPLHF	TGCGCCAGCAGCCAAGATTATGGACAGCGAAATTCACCCCTCCACTTT
.	TRBV4-2	TRBJ2-3	TRBD1	CASSSRQGASTDTQYF	TGTGCCAGCAGTAGTAGGCAGGGGGCCAGCACAGATACGCAGTATTTT
.	TRBV20-1	TRBJ1-1	.	CSAPENTEAFF	TGCAGTGCCCCAGAGAACACTGAAGCTTTCTTT
.	TRBV5-4	TRBJ2-5	TRBD2	CASSFRTSGPQETQYF	TGTGCCAGCAGCTTTCGGACTAGCGGGCCCCAAGAGACCCAGTACTTC
.	TRBV30	TRBJ1-2	.	CAWSVRQGMRYGYTF	TGTGCCTGGAGTGTACGGCAGGGGATGCGCTATGGCTACACCTTC
.	TRBV5-6	TRBJ2-5	TRBD2	CASSHSGSLLQETQYF	TGTGCCAGCAGTCATAGCGGGTCCCTCCTCCAAGAGACCCAGTACTTC
.	TRBV9	TRBJ2-2	.	CASSVGTTGGGTGELFF	TGTGCCAGCAGCGTAGGAACTACCGGAGGTGGCACCGGGGAGCTGTTTTTT
once	TRBV11-2	TRBJ2-1	.	CASSLGAVRGSYNEQFF	TGTGCCAGCAGCTTAGGGGCGGTCAGGGGATCCTACAATGAGCAGTTCTTC
once	TRBV5-6	TRBJ2-5	.	CASSFRSLEETQYF	TGTGCCAGCAGCTTTAGGAGCTTGGAGGAGACCCAGTACTTC
few	TRBV5-4	TRBJ1-2	.	CASSHHMSYGYTF	TGTGCCAGCAGCCACCACATGTCCTATGGCTACACCTTC
.	TRBV5-1	TRBJ2-6	.	CASSDSSGANVLTF	TGCGCCAGCAGCGACTCCTCTGGGGCCAACGTCCTGACTTTC